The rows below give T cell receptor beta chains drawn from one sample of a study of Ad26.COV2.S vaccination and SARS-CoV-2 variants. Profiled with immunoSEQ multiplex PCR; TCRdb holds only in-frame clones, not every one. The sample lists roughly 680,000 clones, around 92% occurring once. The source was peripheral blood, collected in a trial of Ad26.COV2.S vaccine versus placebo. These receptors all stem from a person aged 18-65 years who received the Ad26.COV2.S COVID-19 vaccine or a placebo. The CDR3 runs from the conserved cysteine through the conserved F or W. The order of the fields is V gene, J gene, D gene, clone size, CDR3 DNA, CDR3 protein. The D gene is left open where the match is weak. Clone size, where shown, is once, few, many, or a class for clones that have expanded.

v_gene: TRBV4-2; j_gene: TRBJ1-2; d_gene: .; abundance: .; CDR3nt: TGTGCCAGCAGCCAAGGGACCCAGGGCGGAGGCTACACCTTC; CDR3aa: CASSQGTQGGGYTF
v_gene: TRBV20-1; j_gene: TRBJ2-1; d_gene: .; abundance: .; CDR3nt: TGCAGTGCTACAGACTATGAGCAGTTCTTC; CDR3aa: CSATDYEQFF
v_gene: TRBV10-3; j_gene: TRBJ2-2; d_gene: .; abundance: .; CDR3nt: TGTGCCATCAGTGAGGGGAGGGGGCAAAGCGGGGAGCTGTTTTTT; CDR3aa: CAISEGRGQSGELFF
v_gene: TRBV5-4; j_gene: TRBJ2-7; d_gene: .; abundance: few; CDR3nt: TGTGCCAGCAGCTTGTTCGGACTCCAATCCTACGAGCAGTACTTC; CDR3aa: CASSLFGLQSYEQYF
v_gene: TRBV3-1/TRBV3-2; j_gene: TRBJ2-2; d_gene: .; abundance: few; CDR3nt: TGTGCCAGCTCACTTACCGGGGAGCTGTTTTTT; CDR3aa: CASSLTGELFF
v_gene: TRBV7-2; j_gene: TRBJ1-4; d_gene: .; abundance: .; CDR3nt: TGTGCCAGCAGCTTTCGGTCAGGGTTTAATGAAAAACTGTTTTTT; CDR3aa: CASSFRSGFNEKLFF
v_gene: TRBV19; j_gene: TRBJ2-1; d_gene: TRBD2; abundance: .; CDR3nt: TGTGCCAGTAGTATCGGACTAGCGGGAGAGAGCTCCTACAATGAGCAGTTCTTC; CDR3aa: CASSIGLAGESSYNEQFF
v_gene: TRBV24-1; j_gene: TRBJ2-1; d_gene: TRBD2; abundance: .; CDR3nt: TGTGCCACCAGTGATGGCGGGACTAGCGGGAGCTATGAGCAGTTCTTC; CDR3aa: CATSDGGTSGSYEQFF
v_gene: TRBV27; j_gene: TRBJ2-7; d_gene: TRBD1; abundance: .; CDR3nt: TGTGCCAGCAGTCCCGGGACAGGTTCCGGCTACGAGCAGTACTTC; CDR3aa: CASSPGTGSGYEQYF
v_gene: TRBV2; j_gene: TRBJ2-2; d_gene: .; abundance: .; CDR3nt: TGTGCCAGCATGGAGCAAACGAACACCGGGGAGCTGTTTTTT; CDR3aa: CASMEQTNTGELFF
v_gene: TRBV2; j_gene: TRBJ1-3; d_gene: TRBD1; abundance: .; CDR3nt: TGTGCCAGCAGGGGACAGGGCGGGGGAAACACCATATATTTT; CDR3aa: CASRGQGGGNTIYF
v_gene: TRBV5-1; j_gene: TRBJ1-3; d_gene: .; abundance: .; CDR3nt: TGCGCCAGCAGCAAGTCTAGGGATTTCGGAAACACCATATATTTT; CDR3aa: CASSKSRDFGNTIYF